These 12 T cell receptor beta chains came from one sample sequenced in a study of T cell responses to AZD1222 COVID-19 vaccine. The repertoire was sequenced with immunoSEQ multiplex PCR; TCRdb's copy has only in-frame clones and lacks some. The sample shows 250,000 to 300,000 clones, 90% to 95% of them seen only once. Here the sequenced sample was peripheral blood, taken 28 days after the second AZD1222 dose. All receptors derive from an adult who received the AZD1222 COVID-19 vaccine.

This clone was counted a few times. The J gene is TRBJ2-5, the V gene TRBV5-1; 12 bases map to TRBD2. V lost 4 bases and J lost 5; bases outside the gene matches: 9. This CDR3 contains 16 residues. Germline V CDR1 and CDR2: SGHRS, YFSETQ. As DNA, the CDR3 is TGCGCCAGCAGCCGCAGACTAGCGGGAGCAGCCGAGACCCAGTACTTC. This sequence encodes CASSRRLAGAAETQYF.

The chain uses TRBV24-1 and TRBJ2-1; possibly TRBD2 for D (6 bases). Trimming cost V 12 bases and J 0 bases, with 17 bases left between them. This CDR3 comprises 15 residues. Germline CDR1 reads KGHDR; CDR2 reads SFDVKD. CDR3 protein: CAPRFGDCSYNEQFF. CDR3 DNA sequence: TGTGCCCCCCGTTTCGGGGACTGCTCCTACAATGAGCAGTTCTTC.

The rearrangement joins TRBV11-1 to TRBJ2-7; D is unclear. The CDR3 runs to 12 residues. V lost 5 bases to trimming and J lost 4 bases, with 9 bases between them. Germline V gives CDR1 SGHAT, CDR2 FQDESV (reference sequence). CDR3 DNA sequence: TGTGCCAGCAGCCCCAGGAATTACGAGCAGTACTTC. Translating gives CASSPRNYEQYF.

The chain couples TRBV5-1 to TRBJ2-7; no clear D. CDR1 SGHRS and CDR2 YFSETQ come from the germline V gene. Trimming pared 3 bases from V and 2 bases from J, leaving 6 bases between. The CDR3 length is 12 residues. CDR3 protein: CASSSDAYEQYF. The CDR3 nucleotides read TGCGCCAGCAGCTCCGATGCCTACGAGCAGTACTTC.

The chain employs TRBV28 and TRBJ1-3, with 7 bases that match TRBD1. CDR3 length equals 14 residues. Germline-derived CDR1 and CDR2 are MDHEN and SYDVKM. V lost 11 bases to trimming and J lost 4 bases; unmatched junction nucleotides: 11. CDR3 DNA sequence: TGTGCCGGGGGGGACAGTAGCTCAGGAAACACCATATATTTT. This encodes CAGGDSSSGNTIYF.

The chain carries TRBV28 and TRBJ1-2; no definite D call. CDR1 is MDHEN, CDR2 SYDVKM, per germline. V was cut by 4 bases and J by 7 bases, with 10 bases left in between. This CDR3 contains 12 residues. The CDR3 here is CASSSWEVGYTF. CDR3 bases: TGTGCCAGCAGTTCGTGGGAAGTTGGCTACACCTTC.

The chain recombines TRBV2 with TRBJ1-1; possible D gene TRBD1, 6 bases. The CDR3 is 11 amino acids. Germline V gene sequence: CDR1 SNHLY, CDR2 FYNNEI. The ends were cut back, 6 bases at V and 11 bases at J, with 13 bases in the middle. The CDR3 nucleotides read TGTGCCAGCAGGGACAGCTCATGGGCTTTCTTT. Protein product: CASRDSSWAFF. Full variable domain (rest looked up from reference TRBV2 and TRBJ1-1): EPEVTQTPSHQVTQMGQEVILRCVPISNHLYFYWYRQILGQKVEFLVSFYNNEISEKSEIFDDQFSVERPDGSNFTLKIRSTKLEDSAMYFCASRDSSWAFFGQGTRLTVV.

The rearrangement uses TRBV5-4 and TRBJ1-4; 7 bases line up with TRBD1. This CDR3 comprises 15 residues. CDR1 is SGHNT, CDR2 YYREEE, per germline (reference sequence). V trimming: 3 bases; J trimming: 3 bases; junction bases outside the gene matches: 5. The CDR3 nucleotides are TGTGCCAGCAGCTCTCGGACAGGTCCTAATGAAAAACTGTTTTTT. It translates to CASSSRTGPNEKLFF.

The V call is TRBV18, the J call TRBJ1-4; D may be TRBD1 (5 bases). V dropped 5 bases and J dropped 1 base, with 5 bases sitting between them. The germline CDR1 and CDR2 sequences are KGHSH and LQKENI. The CDR3 runs to 13 residues. CDR3 sequence reads: CASSRGTNEKLFF. CDR3 DNA sequence: TGTGCCAGCTCAAGGGGAACTAATGAAAAACTGTTTTTT. Combining the CDR3 with reference TRBV18 and TRBJ1-4 gives the whole variable domain NAGVMQNPRHLVRRRGQEARLRCSPMKGHSHVYWYRQLPEEGLKFMVYLQKENIIDESGMPKERFSAEFPKEGPSILRIQQVVRGDSAAYFCASSRGTNEKLFFGSGTQLSVL.

This rearrangement joins TRBV28 to TRBJ1-5; no clear D. The V and J ends lost 5 bases and 2 bases respectively, with 16 bases between them. CDR3 length equals 16 residues. Germline V gene data show CDR1 as MDHEN and CDR2 as SYDVKM. CDR3 DNA: TGTGCCAGCAGTCCCGTTACGATCGGCCGCAATCAGCCCCAGCATTTT. Protein product: CASSPVTIGRNQPQHF.

The rearrangement links TRBV7-6 to TRBJ2-6; 7 positions agree with TRBD1. The germline V gene encodes CDR1 SGHVS and CDR2 FNYEAQ. The CDR3 loop spans 18 amino acids. V lost 5 bases to trimming and J lost 0 bases; unmatched junction nucleotides: 10. The CDR3 sequence is CASSLPRQGYSGANVLTF. CDR3 in DNA: TGTGCCAGCAGCCTCCCAAGACAGGGCTACTCTGGGGCCAACGTCCTGACTTTC.

In DNA, the CDR3 is TGCAGCGTTGAAGATCAAGGTGGCGAGACCCAGTACTTC. Its translation: CSVEDQGGETQYF. The genes are TRBV29-1 and TRBJ2-5; D gene uncertain. Germline assignment: CDR1 SQVTM and CDR2 ANQGSEA. Trimming removed 0 bases at V and 5 bases at J, with 10 bases between. The length of the CDR3 is 13 residues.